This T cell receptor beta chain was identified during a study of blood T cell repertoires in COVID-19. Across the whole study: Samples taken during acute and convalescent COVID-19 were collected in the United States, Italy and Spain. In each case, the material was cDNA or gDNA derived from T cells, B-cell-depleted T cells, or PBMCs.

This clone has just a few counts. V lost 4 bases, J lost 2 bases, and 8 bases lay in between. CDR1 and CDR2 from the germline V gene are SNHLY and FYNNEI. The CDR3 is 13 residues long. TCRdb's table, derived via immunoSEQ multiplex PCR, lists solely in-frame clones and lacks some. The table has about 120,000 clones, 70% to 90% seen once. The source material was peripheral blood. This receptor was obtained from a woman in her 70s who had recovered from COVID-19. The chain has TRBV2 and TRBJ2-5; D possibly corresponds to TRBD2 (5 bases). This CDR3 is CASSGGWQETQYF. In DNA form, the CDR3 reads TGTGCCAGCAGTGGAGGGTGGCAAGAGACCCAGTACTTC.